A selection of T cell receptor beta chains follows, all from one sample in a study of beta chain features in type 1 diabetes. The method was immunoSEQ multiplex PCR; TCRdb's version includes in-frame clones alone and lacks a portion of them. The sample holds some 350,000 clones; around a tenth are singletons and the top ten take about 0.64%. Sequenced sample: central memory CD4+ T cells from blood. The receptors here all came from a man aged 25-40 years with type 1 diabetes. CDR3s include the opening cysteine and the closing phenylalanine or tryptophan. Fields, in order: clone size, D gene, V gene, J gene, CDR3 DNA, CDR3 protein. The D gene is left open where the match is weak. Part of the rows lack a size; the others show once, few, many or a class for expanded clones.

few	NA	TRBV7-2	TRBJ2-2	TGTGCCAGCAGCCTAGATCGTGCACAGGGTCTCATCGCCGGGGAGCTGTTTTTT	CASSLDRAQGLIAGELFF
few	NA	TRBV11-2	TRBJ2-3	TGTGCCAGCAGCTTACGGGCTAGCGTCGCCCCTTATAGCACAGATACGCAGTATTTT	CASSLRASVAPYSTDTQYF
few	NA	TRBV7-8	TRBJ2-7	TGTGCCAGCGCCTTCGGGGCCCTATCCTACGAGCAGTACTTC	CASAFGALSYEQYF
NA	NA	TRBV5-1	TRBJ2-5	TGCGCCAGCAGCTTTTCGCACCCCCAAGAGACCCAGTACTTC	CASSFSHPQETQYF
NA	TRBD1	TRBV4-3	TRBJ2-7	TGCGCCAGCAGCCTCTTCCAAGACAGGGCCTACGAGCAGTACTTC	CASSLFQDRAYEQYF
NA	TRBD1	TRBV11-2	TRBJ1-1	TGTGCCAGCAGTCCTGACAGGGGGGCTGAAGCTTTCTTT	CASSPDRGAEAFF
many	TRBD1	TRBV28	TRBJ2-5	TGTGCCAGCAGTCCCCACCGACAGTGGACAGGTCAAGAGACCCAGTACTTC	CASSPHRQWTGQETQYF
NA	NA	TRBV7-2	TRBJ2-5	TGTGCCAGCAGCTTAGAGACTATCGAAGAGACCCAGTACTTC	CASSLETIEETQYF
few	TRBD1	TRBV2	TRBJ2-5	TGTGCCAGCAGACAGTCCCGGGACAGGCAAGAGACCCAGTACTTC	CASRQSRDRQETQYF
NA	TRBD1	TRBV27	TRBJ2-7	TGTGCCAGCAGTATTCGTTCGGGACAGGGTAACGAGCAGTACTTC	CASSIRSGQGNEQYF
NA	TRBD1	TRBV19	TRBJ1-2	TGTGCCAGTAGTATCTTGGCGGACAGGGACTATGGCTACACCTTC	CASSILADRDYGYTF
NA	TRBD1	TRBV29-1	TRBJ1-1	TGCAGCTCTTGGGACAGTGGGAACACTGAAGCTTTCTTT	CSSWDSGNTEAFF
NA	NA	TRBV18	TRBJ2-7	TGTGCCAGCTCTCAGGGGGGGTACTACGAGCAGTACTTC	CASSQGGYYEQYF
few	TRBD1	TRBV5-1	TRBJ2-5	TGCGCCAGCAGCTTGGCTGGACAGGAGACGACCCAGTACTTC	CASSLAGQETTQYF
few	NA	TRBV9	TRBJ2-2	TGTGCCAGCAGCGTAGACCCAGATACCACCGGGGAGCTGTTTTTT	CASSVDPDTTGELFF
NA	NA	TRBV30	TRBJ1-2	TGTGCCTGGAGTCGAGCGGCGGGGGGCGGTGGCTACACCTTC	CAWSRAAGGGGYTF
few	NA	TRBV28	TRBJ2-1	TGTGCCAGCAGTTTAACAGGGTCCTCCTACAATGAGCAGTTCTTC	CASSLTGSSYNEQFF
NA	NA	TRBV25-1	TRBJ2-5	TGTGCCAGCAGTTCCCACAGGGGAGGGGAAGAGACCCAGTACTTC	CASSSHRGGEETQYF
few	TRBD1	TRBV11-1	TRBJ2-1	TGTGCCAGCAGCTTAGGGGGGACAGTCTCCTACAATGAGCAGTTCTTC	CASSLGGTVSYNEQFF
NA	TRBD2	TRBV29-1	TRBJ2-1	TGCAGCGTTGTCGGCGGGAGGTTAAATGAGCAGTTCTTC	CSVVGGRLNEQFF
few	NA	TRBV5-1	TRBJ1-1	TGCGCCAGCAGCTCCCAAACTAACACTGAAGCTTTCTTT	CASSSQTNTEAFF
few	NA	TRBV5-6	TRBJ2-1	TGTGCCAGCAGCTTGGGGCCGTCCAATGAGCAGTTCTTC	CASSLGPSNEQFF
NA	NA	TRBV20-1	TRBJ1-2	TGCAGTGCTAGAGGGCAGGGGAGAACCTTC	CSARGQGRTF
few	NA	TRBV7-2	TRBJ2-1	TGTGCCAGCAGCTTAAGCCCTAGCTCCTACAATGAGCAGTTCTTC	CASSLSPSSYNEQFF
NA	NA	TRBV7-9	TRBJ2-1	TGTGCCAGCAGCTTAGGAGGAGGGAGGACCTACAATGAGCAGTTCTTC	CASSLGGGRTYNEQFF
NA	TRBD2	TRBV5-1	TRBJ2-7	TGCGCCAGCAGCTTCCAGCGGGAGGACGAGCAGTACTTC	CASSFQREDEQYF
few	NA	TRBV2	TRBJ2-1	TGTGCCAGCAGTGATAGAGGGGGAGCCGGCGGGCAGTTCTTC	CASSDRGGAGGQFF
NA	NA	TRBV19	TRBJ1-2	TGTGCCAGTAGTATCGAGTGGGCCCTCTATGGCTACACCTTC	CASSIEWALYGYTF